These 10 T cell receptor beta chains were all obtained from the same sample, sequenced in a study of cytomegalovirus exposure and HLA in healthy donors. The PCR contained 60 Vbeta and 13 Jbeta primers. Assay: immunoSEQ multiplex PCR; the TCRdb copy retains only in-frame clones and omits some. In the table there are 100,000 or so clones, approximately 85% of which are singletons. Source material: PBMCs. Every receptor here comes from a man aged 30 to 39 in good health and CMV-seronegative.

This clone was counted a single time. The chain is built from TRBV4-2 and TRBJ2-3, with D tentatively TRBD2 (5 bases). The V and J ends lost 0 bases and 6 bases respectively, with 7 bases between them. Germline V CDR1 and CDR2: LGHNA, YNFKEQ. CDR3 length equals 13 residues. In nucleotides, the CDR3 is TGTGCCAGCAGCCAAGATAGGAGGGATACGCAGTATTTT. Residues: CASSQDRRDTQYF.

V is TRBV5-6 and J is TRBJ2-1; D is unresolved. The CDR3 totals 17 residues. The V gene lost 1 base and the J gene lost 0 bases, with 14 bases spanning the gap. Looked up from germline, CDR1 is SGHDT and CDR2 is YYEEEE. The CDR3 DNA is TGTGCCAGCAGCTTGCATCTGGGCCTCGGCTCCTACAATGAGCAGTTCTTC. This sequence encodes CASSLHLGLGSYNEQFF.

The chain links TRBV4-1 to TRBJ1-2; the match to TRBD1 covers 7 bases. This CDR3 contains 15 residues. The junction had 6 bases not matched to a gene; V was cut back by 2 bases and J by 3 bases. Germline values: CDR1 MGHRA, CDR2 YSYEKL. CDR3 protein: CASSQPDRDDYGYTF. In DNA form, the CDR3 reads TGCGCCAGCAGCCAACCTGACAGGGACGACTATGGCTACACCTTC.

The V call is TRBV7-2, the J call TRBJ1-1, with 8 nucleotides matching TRBD1. Germline V gene data show CDR1 as SGHTA and CDR2 as FQGNSA. Trimming removed 3 bases from V and 0 bases from J; junction bases left unmatched: 0. CDR3 length: 14 residues. The chain's CDR3 is CASSLTGVNTEAFF. CDR3 nucleotides: TGTGCCAGCAGCTTGACAGGGGTGAACACTGAAGCTTTCTTT.

The genes are TRBV13 and TRBJ1-1, with 7 bases aligning to TRBD1. J was trimmed by 5 bases and V by 3 bases; bases with no gene match: 6. CDR1 PRHDT and CDR2 FYEKMQ come from the germline V gene (reference sequence). CDR3 length: 14 residues. In DNA form, the CDR3 reads TGTGCCAGCAGCTTTAAATCAGGGGGGACTGAAGCTTTCTTT. This encodes CASSFKSGGTEAFF. The whole variable domain, filled in from reference TRBV13 and TRBJ1-1, reads AAGVIQSPRHLIKEKRETATLKCYPIPRHDTVYWYQQGPGQDPQFLISFYEKMQSDKGSIPDRFSAQQFSDYHSELNMSSLELGDSALYFCASSFKSGGTEAFFGQGTRLTVV.

The gene calls are TRBV4-1 and TRBJ2-3; TRBD2 matches 15 bases. Per the germline V gene, CDR1 is MGHRA and CDR2 is YSYEKL. This CDR3 is 16 amino acids long. The V segment lost 6 bases and the J segment 7 bases; nucleotides outside the gene matches: 8. CDR3 protein: CASSHSGTSGGNTQYF. CDR3 coding DNA: TGCGCCAGCAGTCATTCCGGGACTAGCGGGGGGAATACGCAGTATTTT.

The rearrangement links TRBV6-5 to TRBJ2-5, with D unclear. The germline V and J ends were trimmed by 6 bases and 5 bases, with 10 bases remaining between them. This CDR3 comprises 12 residues. The germline V gene encodes CDR1 MNHEY and CDR2 SVGAGI. CDR3 coding DNA: TGTGCCAGCAGCCGGAGCATGGAGACCCAGTACTTC. Protein: CASSRSMETQYF.

In its sample, this clone was seen a few times. In this CDR3 the conserved last residue, phenylalanine or tryptophan, is missing, so a read error is likely. It is unclear where the CDR3 begins or ends on the DNA, so no DNA is shown, and the CDR3 is as TCRdb lists it. V gene TRBV6-5 combines with J gene TRBJ1-5; the table calls TRBD1, which could not be checked here. Germline V gene data show CDR1 as MNHEY and CDR2 as SVGAGI. The CDR3 spans 10 amino acids, including both terminal residues. This CDR3 reads CASTPTGDLL.

J is TRBJ2-3 and V is TRBV4-2, with 7 positions matching TRBD2. Germline V CDR1 and CDR2: LGHNA, YNFKEQ. The CDR3 spans 14 residues. V gave up 6 bases and J gave up 2 bases; unmatched junction bases: 5. The CDR3, as DNA: TGTGCCAGCAGGGGGAGCGGGAACACAGATACGCAGTATTTT. Its translation is CASRGSGNTDTQYF.

The chain joins TRBV27 to TRBJ1-2; 10 nucleotides match TRBD1. The V segment lost 6 bases and the J segment 8 bases; nucleotides outside the gene matches: 12. This CDR3 contains 15 residues. Germline V gene data show CDR1 as MNHEY and CDR2 as SMNVEV (reference sequence). The CDR3 sequence: CASSEASGTGEGYTF. Written as DNA, the CDR3 is TGTGCCAGCAGCGAGGCTTCCGGGACAGGGGAGGGCTACACCTTC.